This entry concerns a single TCR beta chain. Its specificity is unknown. TCRdb's table, derived via immunoSEQ multiplex PCR, lists solely in-frame clones and lacks some. Found here are about 120,000 clones, approximately 86% of them singletons; the top ten hold around 3%. The entry originates in a study of T cell responses to AZD1222 COVID-19 vaccine. Findings of the study overall: Clonal diversity may have been underestimated, and the donors were mostly white British, with more females than males. Nearly half of unique spike-specific TCRs reportedly avoided B.1.351 and B.1.1.7 mutated regions. The study identified only a handful of AZD1222 recipients as seropositive at baseline.

This CDR3 contains 15 residues. The J segment lost 8 bases and the V segment lost 4 bases, leaving 12 bases of the junction unmatched. CDR1 and CDR2 from the germline V gene are SGHNT and YYREEE (reference sequence). The receptor was derived from an adult who received the AZD1222 COVID-19 vaccine. The chain has TRBV5-4 and TRBJ1-2; 9 positions match TRBD1. Sequenced here: peripheral blood, sampled 28 days after the second AZD1222 dose. This CDR3 reads CASSPGTGQVGGYTF. CDR3 nucleotides: TGTGCCAGCAGCCCCGGGACAGGGCAAGTAGGAGGCTACACCTTC.